What follows are 19 T cell receptor beta chains derived from one specimen sequenced in a study. Cells sorted as Tregs were CD4+, CD25+ and CD127-/low. TCRdb reprocessed the 5' RACE reads with MiXCR, giving one entry per CDR3 protein. Of 35,000 to 50,000 distinct CDR3 sequences listed, 20% to 25% are singletons. The source material was Tregs sorted from blood. Source of these receptors: a female donor with breast cancer.

The rearrangement joins TRBV27 to TRBJ2-1; 9 positions match TRBD2. In germline, CDR1 is MNHEY, CDR2 SMNVEV (reference sequence). CDR3 size: 16 residues. Germline trimming cut 4 bases from V and 9 bases from J; bases unmatched to any gene: 13. CDR3 DNA: TGTGCCAGCAGTTCTCACTCTAGCGGGAAAATTGGTGAGCAGTTCTTC. Translation gives CASSSHSSGKIGEQFF.

As for this clonotype: A junction boundary mismatches the germline segment, possibly from a read error. This CDR3 reads CTSSLGTGDARQYF. As DNA, the CDR3 is TGTACCAGCAGTTTAGGGACAGGGGACGCTAGGCAGTACTTC. This chain links TRBV27 with TRBJ2-7; the match to TRBD1 covers 10 bases. The CDR3 covers 14 residues. Germline loops: CDR1 MNHEY, CDR2 SMNVEV (reference sequence).

This clonotype has more than one count but fewer than ten. The V gene is TRBV5-1, the J gene TRBJ2-6; D possibly uses TRBD1 or TRBD2 (5 bases each). The CDR3 totals 17 residues. Trimming removed 4 bases from V and 0 bases from J, with 14 bases in between. Germline V gene lookup returns CDR1 SGHRS and CDR2 YFSETQ. CDR3 in DNA: TGCGCCAGCAGCACAGGTCAAGACTACTCTGGGGCCAACGTCCTGACTTTC. Encoded protein: CASSTGQDYSGANVLTF.

The sample holds many counts of this clonotype. The chain employs TRBV27 and TRBJ1-4; 8 positions agree with TRBD1. CDR3 length equals 13 residues. Germline V gives CDR1 MNHEY, CDR2 SMNVEV (reference sequence). V shed 6 bases, J shed 8 bases, and the junction held 5 bases outside the gene matches. CDR3 region: CASRDRGQEKLFF. CDR3 nucleotides: TGTGCCAGCAGAGACAGGGGACAGGAAAAACTGTTTTTT.

The V call is TRBV5-1, the J call TRBJ2-3; D is ambiguous. This CDR3 region has 14 residues. V was trimmed by 1 base and J by 0 bases, leaving 6 bases between them. Looked up from germline, CDR1 is SGHRS and CDR2 is YFSETQ. This chain's CDR3 is CASSLRLSTDTQYF. CDR3 nucleotide sequence: TGCGCCAGCAGCTTGAGGCTTAGCACAGATACGCAGTATTTT.

The genes are TRBV20-1 and TRBJ2-7; TRBD2 agrees at 8 bases. The germline V gene has CDR1 DFQATT and CDR2 SNEGSKA (reference sequence). The J segment lost 7 bases and the V segment lost 6 bases, leaving 17 bases of the junction unmatched. The CDR3 length is 15 residues. CDR3 coding DNA: TGCAGTGCCGGGAGGGGTCCGGGACTAGGGTGGGAGCAGTACTTC. Translation gives CSAGRGPGLGWEQYF.

The V and J genes are TRBV5-6 and TRBJ2-2; D ambiguous. The CDR3 contains 13 residues. V lost 3 bases and J 5 bases, leaving 8 bases between the germline ends. Germline V gene sequence: CDR1 SGHDT, CDR2 YYEEEE. CDR3: CASSYGRTGELFF. The DNA for the CDR3 is TGTGCCAGCAGCTATGGACGGACCGGGGAGCTGTTTTTT.

A few counts support this clonotype. V and J are TRBV11-3 and TRBJ2-1; D is possibly TRBD1 (6 bases). Germline assignment: CDR1 SGHNT and CDR2 YENEEA. The CDR3 extends over 13 amino acids. V was pared by 1 base and J by 8 bases, with 9 bases between. This CDR3 reads CASSLVQGDEQFF. CDR3 nucleotides: TGTGCCAGCAGCTTAGTACAGGGAGATGAGCAGTTCTTC.

This clonotype was seen ten or more times. The chain links TRBV28 to TRBJ2-1; unclear D gene. V was shortened by 5 bases and J by 10 bases, with 6 bases between the two germline ends. Germline V gene data show CDR1 as MDHEN and CDR2 as SYDVKM. This CDR3 comprises 10 residues. The CDR3 DNA follows: TGTGCCAGCAGTGCCGGGGAGCAGTTCTTC. This encodes CASSAGEQFF.

This chain uses TRBV5-5 with TRBJ2-3; tentative D call: TRBD2 (6 bases). The CDR3 consists of 14 residues. V lost 2 bases, J lost 3 bases, and 10 bases lay in between. Germline V gene data show CDR1 as SGHKS and CDR2 as YYEKEE (reference sequence). In nucleotides, the CDR3 is TGTGCCAGCAGCTTTGTGGCGGGAACAGATACGCAGTATTTT. Translating it yields CASSFVAGTDTQYF.

As to this clonotype: A much more abundant neighbour one base away suggests this may be a read error. The CDR3 loop reads CASRWGGTEAFF. The DNA of the CDR3 is TGCGCCAGCAGGTGGGGAGGAACTGAAGCTTTCTTT. The gene calls are TRBV5-1 and TRBJ1-1, with D hard to call. Germline V gives CDR1 SGHRS, CDR2 YFSETQ. There are 12 residues in the CDR3. With 5 bases removed from V and 5 bases from J, the gap between germline ends came to 10 bases.

This clonotype was seen ten or more times. The chain combines TRBV12-3 or TRBV12-4 with TRBJ2-1; the D is unclear. The length of the CDR3 is 14 residues. V was cut by 3 bases and J by 8 bases, with 14 bases left in between. The CDR3: CASSLYSPLDEQFF. The CDR3 DNA follows: TGTGCCAGCAGTTTGTACTCGCCTTTGGATGAGCAGTTCTTC.

On this clonotype: At one end, the junction sequence differs from germline, possibly due to a read error. The chain is built from TRBV11-2 and TRBJ2-1, with a tentative D call TRBD2 (5 bases). Germline CDR1 reads SGHAT; CDR2 reads FQNNGV. The CDR3 consists of 18 residues. The CDR3 bases are TGTGCCAGCAGCTTAGTATATGGGTTAGCGCATAAGTACAAAGAGCAGTTCTTC. It yields the protein CASSLVYGLAHKYKEQFF.

The V call is TRBV2, the J call TRBJ2-1; 7 nucleotides agree with TRBD1. V was clipped by 6 bases and J by 3 bases; unmatched bases: 8. The CDR3 spans 15 residues. In germline, CDR1 is SNHLY, CDR2 FYNNEI. CDR3 bases: TGTGCCAGCAGGCAGGGACAGACTCTCTACAATGAGCAGTTCTTC. Protein product: CASRQGQTLYNEQFF.

In its sample, this clonotype was seen a few times. The chain is built from TRBV11-2 and TRBJ2-7, with TRBD2 as a possible D gene (5 bases). Trimming took off 2 bases at V and 6 bases at J, with 17 bases between the two ends. The CDR3 totals 15 residues. From germline, CDR1 is SGHAT and CDR2 FQNNGV. Written as DNA, the CDR3 is TGTGCCAGCAGCTTACTGGCAGCCAGCGGTCTCGAGCAGTACTTC. This sequence encodes CASSLLAASGLEQYF. The complete variable domain, with remaining parts taken from reference TRBV11-2 and TRBJ2-7, reads EAGVAQSPRYKIIEKRQSVAFWCNPISGHATLYWYQQILGQGPKLLIQFQNNGVVDDSQLPKDRFSAERLKGVDSTLKIQPAKLEDSAVYLCASSLLAASGLEQYFGPGTRLTVT.

V usage is TRBV27 and J usage is TRBJ2-7; D is unclear. There are 14 residues in the CDR3. Germline V gene lookup returns CDR1 MNHEY and CDR2 SMNVEV (reference sequence). Trimming shortened V by 0 bases and J by 0 bases, and 6 bases separated the two germline ends. This CDR3 is CASSLSSSSYEQYF. CDR3 DNA sequence: TGTGCCAGCAGTTTATCCTCAAGCTCCTACGAGCAGTACTTC.

The chain joins TRBV5-6 to TRBJ2-1, with 12 bases that match TRBD2. Germline assignment: CDR1 SGHDT and CDR2 YYEEEE. This CDR3 contains 14 residues. The V and J ends lost 4 bases and 7 bases, in that order; junction bases with no gene match: 3. The DNA of the CDR3 is TGTGCCAGCAGCCTAGCGGGAGGGCCGAATGAGCAGTTCTTC. Its translation: CASSLAGGPNEQFF.

The chain joins TRBV4-1 to TRBJ2-7, with a weak D call TRBD2 (6 bases). There are 13 residues in the CDR3. The germline V and J ends were trimmed by 0 bases and 7 bases, with 10 bases remaining between them. Germline V gives CDR1 MGHRA, CDR2 YSYEKL. CDR3 nucleotides: TGCGCCAGCAGCCAAGATCGGGGGTGGGAGCAGTACTTC. It is translated as CASSQDRGWEQYF.

The chain joins TRBV12-3 or TRBV12-4 to TRBJ1-1; tentatively, D is TRBD1 (5 bases). This CDR3 has 11 amino acids. V gave up 11 bases and J gave up 4 bases, with 11 bases separating them. CDR3: CAQGAFTEAFF. The CDR3 DNA reads as TGTGCCCAAGGGGCTTTCACTGAAGCTTTCTTT.